A single sample is the source of the 16 T cell receptor beta chains below, sequenced in a study of blood T cells in healthy people across ages (dated by TCRdb to between 2014 and 2017). To prepare the library, 5' RACE was applied. Sequencing was carried out with an Illumina HiSeq 2500. A second PCR of about 6 to 11 cycles was performed with a sample-barcoded 5' primer and a J-beta primer mix. TCRdb took the public reads, trimmed them with fastp at Q25, ran MiXCR for clone calling and kept in-frame beta chains. CDR3 protein sequences are deduplicated, and each keeps its most common genes and DNA. For this sample the table gives 1 million or so distinct CDR3 sequences, of which around 25% were detected only once. The top ten constitute around 0.7% of the sample. These data were also reused for a study on T cells of mothers and their children.

Sequenced input: blood. The receptors originated from a girl aged 2 to 10 in good health.

This clonotype was detected only a few times. This sequence joins TRBV29-1 and TRBJ2-5, with TRBD2 identical over 9 bases. Germline V gene data show CDR1 as SQVTM and CDR2 as ANQGSEA. V lost 5 bases and J lost 11; bases outside the gene matches: 12. The CDR3 is 13 residues long. CDR3 region: CSVRRGGALGQYF. In DNA, the CDR3 is TGCAGCGTTCGACGCGGGGGGGCTCTTGGGCAGTACTTC.

This rearrangement joins TRBV20-1 to TRBJ1-1; D unresolved. Trimming pared 3 bases from V and 2 bases from J, leaving 7 bases between. This CDR3 has 12 residues. Germline V gene lookup returns CDR1 DFQATT and CDR2 SNEGSKA (reference sequence). The CDR3, as DNA: TGCAGTGCTAGCAGGTCCAACACTGAAGCTTTCTTT. Amino acids: CSASRSNTEAFF.

The rearrangement links TRBV2 to TRBJ2-1; 8 nucleotides align to TRBD1. The end of the DNA is better explained by TRBJ2-7, so the J call may be wrong. The CDR3 spans 16 residues. Germline V gene data show CDR1 as SNHLY and CDR2 as FYNNEI. The CDR3 DNA is TGTGCCAGCAGATACCAGGGGGCAAGAGGAGCCTACGAGCAGTACTTC. It codes for CASRYQGARGAYEQYF.

The chain joins TRBV7-2 to TRBJ2-5, with unresolved D. V lost 4 bases, J lost 2 bases, and 14 bases lay in between. The length of the CDR3 is 15 residues. Germline V gene data show CDR1 as SGHTA and CDR2 as FQGNSA. The DNA for the CDR3 is TGTGCCAGCAGCTCCTGGCAGACACAACAAGAGACCCAGTACTTC. This sequence encodes CASSSWQTQQETQYF.

A note on this clonotype: Possible read error: a much larger clone is one base away. This sequence joins TRBV7-9 and TRBJ2-7; no clear D. Germline CDR1 reads SEHNR; CDR2 reads FQNEAQ (reference sequence). V was clipped by 3 bases and J by 5 bases, with 8 bases between them. This CDR3 comprises 12 residues. The CDR3 bases are TGTGCCAGCAGCTTCCGACCCGACGAGCAGTACTTC. It encodes CASSFRPDEQYF.

This chain joins TRBV6-1 and TRBJ1-2; the D gene is possibly TRBD1 (6 bases). The germline gives CDR1 MNHNS, CDR2 SASEGT. V dropped 6 bases and J dropped 7 bases, with 24 bases sitting between them. The CDR3 loop spans 16 amino acids. CDR3 coding DNA: TGTGCCAGCAGCCTACAACTTCCGACAGGCGAGAGTGGCTACACCTTC. Its translation is CASSLQLPTGESGYTF.

Of note for this clonotype: This sequence may be a read error, since a much larger clone differs from it by one base. V is TRBV11-2 and J is TRBJ2-7, with D hard to call. V shed 5 bases and J shed 3 bases, with 5 bases lying between them. Germline CDR1 is SGHAT and CDR2 is FQNNGV. The CDR3 spans 11 residues. In nucleotides, the CDR3 is TGTGCCAGCAGCGCCTTCTACGAGCAGTACTTC. Its protein product is CASSAFYEQYF. The full variable domain, completed using reference TRBV11-2 and TRBJ2-7, is EAGVAQSPRYKIIEKRQSVAFWCNPISGHATLYWYQQILGQGPKLLIQFQNNGVVDDSQLPKDRFSAERLKGVDSTLKIQPAKLEDSAVYLCASSAFYEQYFGPGTRLTVT.

This clonotype was counted ten times or more. The rearrangement joins TRBV5-1 to TRBJ1-5; D gene ambiguous. Trimming pared 0 bases from V and 1 base from J, leaving 5 bases between. From germline, CDR1 is SGHRS and CDR2 YFSETQ. CDR3 size: 14 residues. The chain's CDR3 is CASSLEGSNQPQHF. The CDR3 DNA reads as TGCGCCAGCAGCTTGGAAGGGAGCAATCAGCCCCAGCATTTT.

This clonotype was observed a handful of times. The chain employs TRBV28 and TRBJ2-3; 12 bases map to TRBD2. Germline V gene data show CDR1 as MDHEN and CDR2 as SYDVKM. CDR3 length: 17 amino acids. V was pared by 5 bases and J by 3 bases, with 9 bases of the junction left unmatched. Here the CDR3 DNA reads TGTGCCAGCAGTCCCCTAGCGGGAGGGCCCATGACAGATACGCAGTATTTT. Protein product: CASSPLAGGPMTDTQYF.

The sample holds a few counts of this clonotype. This chain joins TRBV9 and TRBJ1-2; D is unclear. The CDR3 consists of 15 residues. Germline CDR1 SGDLS, CDR2 YYNGEE. V dropped 0 bases and J dropped 3 bases, with 12 bases sitting between them. The CDR3 coding sequence is TGTGCCAGCAGCGTAGAGGGCTCCACTGACTATGGCTACACCTTC. This gives the protein CASSVEGSTDYGYTF.

This clonotype is a singleton in its sample. The chain has TRBV12-5 and TRBJ2-7; D uncertain. Trimming removed 1 base at V and 3 bases at J, with 4 bases between. CDR3 length equals 12 residues. Germline V CDR1 and CDR2: LGHNT, FRNRAP. CDR3 DNA: TGTGCTAGTGGTTTGGACCGCTACGAGCAGTACTTC. Amino acid sequence: CASGLDRYEQYF.

The chain joins TRBV24-1 to TRBJ2-2; maybe TRBD2 (6 bases). Germline CDR1 KGHDR, CDR2 SFDVKD. Trimming removed 4 bases at V and 3 bases at J, with 11 bases between. The CDR3 runs to 15 residues. The CDR3 sequence: CATSEGTQDTGELFF. The CDR3 DNA reads as TGTGCCACCAGTGAAGGGACTCAAGACACCGGGGAGCTGTTTTTT.

This clonotype was observed a handful of times. The chain links TRBV14 to TRBJ2-6; D might be TRBD1 (5 bases). Germline V gene data show CDR1 as SGHDN and CDR2 as FVKESK. V lost 4 bases and J 0 bases, leaving 19 bases between the germline ends. The CDR3 spans 19 residues. The CDR3 protein is CASSLPGRTGISGANVLTF. CDR3 nucleotide sequence: TGTGCCAGCAGCCTCCCGGGTAGAACAGGTATCTCTGGGGCCAACGTCCTGACTTTC. Full variable domain (remainder filled in from reference TRBV14 and TRBJ2-6): EAGVTQFPSHSVIEKGQTVTLRCDPISGHDNLYWYRRVMGKEIKFLLHFVKESKQDESGMPNNRFLAERTGGTYSTLKVQPAELEDSGVYFCASSLPGRTGISGANVLTFGAGSRLTVL.

V usage is TRBV20-1 and J usage is TRBJ2-5; TRBD2 aligns across 10 bases. Germline V gene data show CDR1 as DFQATT and CDR2 as SNEGSKA (reference sequence). The trim removed 6 bases at V and 2 bases at J, leaving 6 bases unmatched. The CDR3 covers 14 residues. The CDR3 region is CSAVSGLAQETQYF. In DNA form, the CDR3 reads TGCAGTGCCGTATCGGGACTAGCGCAAGAGACCCAGTACTTC.

The J gene is TRBJ2-1, the V gene TRBV20-1; 11 nucleotides align to TRBD1. CDR3 length: 15 amino acids. CDR1 DFQATT and CDR2 SNEGSKA come from the germline V gene (reference sequence). Trimming cost V 5 bases and J 7 bases; bases outside gene matches: 10. DNA of the CDR3: TGCAGTGCTCTAGTGGGGACAGGGGGAAATAATGAGCAGTTCTTC. It codes for CSALVGTGGNNEQFF.

This clonotype was counted between two and nine times. The rearrangement links TRBV29-1 to TRBJ2-2; perhaps TRBD2 as D (5 bases). V lost 7 bases to trimming and J lost 3 bases, with 18 bases between them. CDR1 is SQVTM, CDR2 ANQGSEA, per germline. CDR3 size: 15 residues. CDR3 nucleotide sequence: TGCAGCGCCCGTCTACCTAGCAGATACACCGGGGAGCTGTTTTTT. Protein product: CSARLPSRYTGELFF.